A selection of T cell receptor beta chains follows, all from one sample in a study of T cells in Graves' hyperthyroidism and ophthalmopathy. TCRdb recomputed calls from the multiplex PCR reads with MiXCR, one row per CDR3 protein. The table includes 300,000 to 450,000 distinct CDR3 sequences, about 12% detected once. Sample: blood. All receptors come from a woman aged 18-29 years with Graves' hyperthyroidism. CDR3s include the opening cysteine and the closing phenylalanine or tryptophan. A clone size is listed for some rows: how often the clone was seen (once, few, many), or a class if it is expanded.

.,TRBV27,TRBJ1-2,CASSSRGRPNYGYTF
.,TRBV5-1,TRBJ2-7,CASSKQGYEQYF
.,TRBV19,.,CASSIAVAYEQFF
many,TRBV5-1,TRBJ1-2,CASMKDPNILLGYTF
few,TRBV5-6,TRBJ2-7,CASSNRGRREQYF
many,TRBV3-1,TRBJ2-1,CASSQDTPVVVAGDDEQFF
.,TRBV12-3/TRBV12-4,TRBJ1-2,CASQWGEVSNYGYTF
few,TRBV9,TRBJ1-2,CANSVVDQLSYGYTF
many,TRBV12-3/TRBV12-4,TRBJ1-1,CASSLRGTDTEAFF
many,TRBV11-1,TRBJ1-1,CASSFQDMNTEAFF
many,TRBV30,TRBJ1-4,CAWSLGVTELGLFF
many,TRBV27,TRBJ2-7,CASSLSPRAPYEQYF
many,TRBV24-1,TRBJ2-1,CATSDPGQGVGEQFF
.,TRBV6-1,TRBJ1-1,CASTGRGATEAFF
.,TRBV19,TRBJ2-1,CASSIRDRDNNEQFF
many,TRBV7-8,TRBJ2-2,CASSLDRPSGAGELFF
few,TRBV9,TRBJ2-5,CASSVTSGYQETQYF
few,TRBV4-1,TRBJ2-7,CASSFFYPESYEQYF
.,TRBV19,TRBJ2-7,CASSHRDSPYEQYF
many,TRBV10-2,TRBJ1-4,CASSDSFTAEKLFF